This TCR beta chain was captured in a study of T cells after yellow fever vaccination. The CDR3 is made up of 20 amino acids. Germline trimming cut 0 bases from V and 2 bases from J; bases unmatched to any gene: 12. The V gene's germline CDR1 is SGHAT and CDR2 FQDESV (reference sequence). This clonotype came up a few times. Generation of TCR cDNA used 5'RACE template switching (which added a universal primer site and UMIs). TCRdb used MiXCR to reprocess the 5' RACE reads, holding one entry per CDR3 protein. This table holds roughly 330,000 distinct CDR3 sequences, around 7.3% found once. The chain recombines TRBV11-1 with TRBJ2-5; 13 nucleotides match TRBD2. Sequences were derived from PBMCs, sampled roughly 46 days after the first yellow fever vaccination. The TCR sequence derives from a man in his late teens or twenties who received the YFV17D yellow fever vaccine. In DNA form, the CDR3 reads TGTGCCAGCAGCTTAGCGGGCCCACTCGGACTAGCGGGGGCTCAAGAGACCCAGTACTTC. Protein sequence: CASSLAGPLGLAGAQETQYF.